The 21 T cell receptor beta chains in this list originate from one sample, sequenced in a study of cytomegalovirus exposure and HLA in healthy donors. PCR involved 60 Vbeta and 13 Jbeta primers. Profiled with immunoSEQ multiplex PCR; TCRdb holds only in-frame clones, not every one. The sample carries about 190,000 clones, over 60% recorded once. The sequenced sample consisted of PBMCs. The receptors were gathered from a woman aged 40 to 49 in good health and CMV-seronegative.

The V gene is TRBV4-3, the J gene TRBJ1-1; TRBD1 agrees at 7 bases. The V gene's germline CDR1 is LGHNA and CDR2 YSLEER. Unmatched junction bases numbered 8, after V lost 6 bases and J lost 1 base. This CDR3 contains 15 residues. The CDR3 coding sequence is TGCGCCAGCAGACTGGGGACAGAGTCGAACACTGAAGCTTTCTTT. This encodes CASRLGTESNTEAFF.

The rearrangement links TRBV27 to TRBJ2-5; TRBD2 is a possible D gene (6 bases). This CDR3 contains 13 residues. Germline V lookup: CDR1 MNHEY, CDR2 SMNVEV (reference sequence). With 9 bases removed from V and 9 bases from J, the gap between germline ends came to 20 bases. CDR3 DNA: TGTGCCAGTGGCGGGACCCCGCGGGCGGCCCAGTACTTC. Translated: CASGGTPRAAQYF.

J is TRBJ2-7 and V is TRBV5-1; 8 bases are shared with TRBD2. Germline V gene data show CDR1 as SGHRS and CDR2 as YFSETQ. V lost 4 bases to trimming and J lost 7 bases; unmatched junction nucleotides: 16. This CDR3 contains 16 residues. CDR3 protein: CASSPKPAGEPREQYF. Written as DNA, the CDR3 is TGCGCCAGCAGCCCAAAACCAGCGGGAGAGCCCAGGGAGCAGTACTTC. The variable domain in full, completed from reference TRBV5-1 and TRBJ2-7, reads KAGVTQTPRYLIKTRGQQVTLSCSPISGHRSVSWYQQTPGQGLQFLFEYFSETQRNKGNFPGRFSGRQFSNSRSEMNVSTLELGDSALYLCASSPKPAGEPREQYFGPGTRLTVT.

This clone was seen only a few times. CDR3 residues: CASSKGVRSNTGELFF. The CDR3 DNA reads as TGTGCCAGCAGCAAAGGAGTGAGATCGAACACCGGGGAGCTGTTTTTT. This chain joins TRBV21-1 and TRBJ2-2; the D call in the table, TRBD2, was not verified against the DNA. TRBV21-1 is listed as a pseudogene. This CDR3 is 16 amino acids long.

CDR3 region: CASSPGLAGEQYV. DNA of the CDR3: TGTGCCAGTAGTCCGGGACTAGCGGGCGAGCAGTACGTC. The rearrangement uses TRBV6-1 and TRBJ2-7, with TRBD2 matching 12 bases. Trimming cost V 9 bases and J 6 bases; bases outside gene matches: 6. This CDR3 has 13 amino acids. Germline CDR1 MNHNS, CDR2 SASEGT.

This clone occurred once. The chain has TRBV11-3 and TRBJ2-2; 8 bases agree with TRBD2. Germline lookup yields CDR1 SGHNT and CDR2 YENEEA. This CDR3 region has 16 residues. Unmatched junction bases numbered 4, after V lost 4 bases and J lost 0 bases. CDR3 in amino acids: CASSSGGNANTGELFF. As DNA, the CDR3 is TGTGCCAGCAGCTCGGGAGGGAACGCGAACACCGGGGAGCTGTTTTTT.

This chain uses TRBV11-2 with TRBJ1-5, with D possibly being TRBD1 (5 bases). Per the germline V gene, CDR1 is SGHAT and CDR2 is FQNNGV. The CDR3 sequence is 15 residues long. Trimming removed 1 base at V and 5 bases at J, with 12 bases between. Written as DNA, the CDR3 is TGTGCCAGCAGCTTAGGTCCAGGGAGGGATCAGCCCCAGCATTTT. Its protein product is CASSLGPGRDQPQHF.

The chain carries TRBV5-1 and TRBJ1-4; tentatively, D is TRBD1 (5 bases). The CDR3 consists of 15 residues. The germline V gene has CDR1 SGHRS and CDR2 YFSETQ. The V end was cut by 4 bases, the J end by 8 bases, with 18 bases between. CDR3 residues: CASSPPDPGGEKLFF. The CDR3 nucleotides are TGCGCCAGCAGCCCTCCGGACCCTGGGGGGGAAAAACTGTTTTTT.

This clone was detected only a few times. V usage is TRBV9 and J usage is TRBJ2-1; the D is unclear. Trimming removed 4 bases at V and 5 bases at J, with 16 bases between. The CDR3 length is 15 residues. Germline CDR1 and CDR2: SGDLS and YYNGEE. The CDR3 spells CASSFHSRNHNEQFF. The CDR3 DNA follows: TGTGCCAGCAGCTTCCATTCCAGGAACCACAATGAGCAGTTCTTC.

The chain joins TRBV7-2 to TRBJ2-1, with 11 bases aligning to TRBD1. This CDR3 is built from 15 residues. After removal of 4 bases from V and 3 bases from J, the junction contained 2 bases not matched to a gene. Germline loops: CDR1 SGHTA, CDR2 FQGNSA. The CDR3 bases are TGTGCCAGCAGCTGGACAGGGGGCTACTACAATGAGCAGTTCTTC. This translates into CASSWTGGYYNEQFF.

The chain carries TRBV7-2 and TRBJ2-7; 7 bases match TRBD2. Trimming removed 1 base from V and 3 bases from J; junction bases left unmatched: 6. The CDR3 extends over 15 amino acids. The V gene's germline CDR1 is SGHTA and CDR2 FQGNSA. The chain's CDR3 is CASSLGGRVLYEQYF. The CDR3 DNA sequence: TGTGCCAGCAGCTTAGGCGGGAGAGTTCTCTACGAGCAGTACTTC.

This chain links TRBV7-3 with TRBJ2-1; weak D call: TRBD1 (5 bases). The CDR3 is 14 amino acids. The V end was cut by 5 bases, the J end by 7 bases, with 15 bases between. Germline V gives CDR1 SGHTA, CDR2 FQGTGA. The CDR3 nucleotides read TGTGCCAGCAGCCCGCGGACACCTCAAAATGAGCAGTTCTTC. Its translation is CASSPRTPQNEQFF. Drawing the rest from reference TRBV7-3 and TRBJ2-1, the complete variable domain is GAGVSQTPSNKVTEKGKYVELRCDPISGHTALYWYRQSLGQGPEFLIYFQGTGAADDSGLPNDRFFAVRPEGSVSTLKIQRTERGDSAVYLCASSPRTPQNEQFFGPGTRLTVL.

This clone occurred a few times. V is TRBV6-1 and J is TRBJ2-7; D is ambiguous. This CDR3 region has 14 residues. The germline V gene has CDR1 MNHNS and CDR2 SASEGT. The ends were cut back, 1 base at V and 0 bases at J, with 7 bases in the middle. In DNA, the CDR3 is TGTGCCAGCAGTGAAGGGTACAGCTCCTACGAGCAGTACGTC. Protein sequence: CASSEGYSSYEQYV.

The J gene is TRBJ1-4, the V gene TRBV7-2, with D perhaps matching TRBD1 (5 bases). Trimming shortened V by 5 bases and J by 7 bases, and 17 bases separated the two germline ends. The CDR3 covers 15 residues. Per germline, CDR1 SGHTA and CDR2 FQGNSA. The CDR3: CASSRFAGVSEKLFF. The DNA of the CDR3 is TGTGCCAGCAGCCGCTTTGCGGGGGTGTCTGAAAAACTGTTTTTT.

V usage is TRBV9 and J usage is TRBJ1-2; 9 bases match TRBD1. V lost 3 bases, J lost 2 bases, and 5 bases stayed unmatched. Germline CDR1 SGDLS, CDR2 YYNGEE. CDR3 length: 15 amino acids. This CDR3 is CASSAGTGLNYGYTF. Written as DNA, the CDR3 is TGTGCCAGCAGCGCAGGGACAGGGCTGAACTATGGCTACACCTTC.

The chain is built from TRBV6-6 and TRBJ2-2, with 8 bases identical to TRBD2. The J segment lost 6 bases and the V segment lost 5 bases, leaving 5 bases of the junction unmatched. This CDR3 region has 14 residues. Germline loops: CDR1 MNHNY, CDR2 SVGAGI (reference sequence). CDR3 in amino acids: CASSKSGSAGELFF. The DNA for the CDR3 is TGTGCCAGCAGTAAGAGCGGGAGTGCCGGGGAGCTGTTTTTT.

The rearrangement joins TRBV4-1 to TRBJ1-1, with TRBD1 identical over 10 bases. V lost 1 base and J lost 1; bases outside the gene matches: 3. Germline CDR1 reads MGHRA; CDR2 reads YSYEKL. The CDR3 has 16 amino acids. DNA of the CDR3: TGCGCCAGCAGCCAAGGGACAGGGGGTCGGAACACTGAAGCTTTCTTT. Protein product: CASSQGTGGRNTEAFF.

The rearrangement joins TRBV29-1 to TRBJ1-1; no firm D call. V was cut by 3 bases and J by 0 bases, with 8 bases left in between. Germline CDR1 reads SQVTM; CDR2 reads ANQGSEA. The CDR3 contains 13 residues. The CDR3 bases are TGCAGCGTTGACAAGAACATGAACACTGAAGCTTTCTTT. Its protein is CSVDKNMNTEAFF. Using reference TRBV29-1 and TRBJ1-1 for the parts outside the CDR3, the full variable domain is SAVISQKPSRDICQRGTSLTIQCQVDSQVTMMFWYRQQPGQSLTLIATANQGSEATYESGFVIDKFPISRPNLTFSTLTVSNMSPEDSSIYLCSVDKNMNTEAFFGQGTRLTVV.

The V call is TRBV5-4, the J call TRBJ1-1, with 8 bases lining up with TRBD1. The CDR3 covers 14 residues. Germline V gene data show CDR1 as SGHNT and CDR2 as YYREEE (reference sequence). V lost 0 bases, J lost 5 bases, and 3 bases stayed unmatched. CDR3 in amino acids: CASSLVGTGTEAFF. As DNA, the CDR3 is TGTGCCAGCAGCTTGGTCGGGACAGGAACTGAAGCTTTCTTT. Looking up the rest from reference TRBV5-4 and TRBJ1-1 gives the full variable domain: ETGVTQSPTHLIKTRGQQVTLRCSSQSGHNTVSWYQQALGQGPQFIFQYYREEENGRGNFPPRFSGLQFPNYSSELNVNALELDDSALYLCASSLVGTGTEAFFGQGTRLTVV.

The V call is TRBV27, the J call TRBJ1-1; 7 bases are a match to TRBD1. Trimming cost V 3 bases and J 0 bases; bases outside gene matches: 19. The CDR3 spans 20 residues. Germline values: CDR1 MNHEY, CDR2 SMNVEV (reference sequence). CDR3 protein: CASSLVNPGTALSLNTEAFF. DNA for the CDR3: TGTGCCAGCAGTTTGGTCAACCCCGGGACAGCATTATCACTGAACACTGAAGCTTTCTTT.

In its sample, this clone was seen a few times. Other DNA sequences from this sample encode an identical CDR3 as well. V gene TRBV9 combines with J gene TRBJ2-7; 7 bases agree with TRBD2. J gave up 2 bases and V 0 bases, and 5 bases lay outside the gene matches. Germline assignment: CDR1 SGDLS and CDR2 YYNGEE. The CDR3 contains 15 residues. The CDR3 is CASSVEVGGTYEQYF. The CDR3 DNA follows: TGTGCCAGCAGCGTAGAGGTGGGAGGGACCTACGAGCAGTACTTC.